What follows describes a single TCR beta chain. Some clones are missing from TCRdb's copy, which holds only in-frame ones; the method was immunoSEQ multiplex PCR. Of 2.3 million or so clones listed, just over 90% are singletons. The data are from a study of shared clonotypes between healthy human individuals. V shed 5 bases, J shed 7 bases, and the junction held 12 bases outside the gene matches. The V gene's germline CDR1 is SGHNT and CDR2 YYREEE (reference sequence). The CDR3 spans 15 residues. This TCR was sampled from a man between 18 and 29 years old in good health. Some clones in this sample may be carry-over from other donors' samples. The specimen sequenced was naive CD4+ T cells from PBMCs. Subset denoted: CD45RA+ positively selected. The gene calls are TRBV5-4 and TRBJ2-7; TRBD2 matches at 10 bases. The CDR3 loop is CASRASGTSAGEQYF. The CDR3 DNA follows: TGTGCCAGCAGGGCCTCCGGGACTAGCGCGGGGGAGCAGTACTTC. The full variable domain, its missing parts supplied by reference TRBV5-4 and TRBJ2-7, is ETGVTQSPTHLIKTRGQQVTLRCSSQSGHNTVSWYQQALGQGPQFIFQYYREEENGRGNFPPRFSGLQFPNYSSELNVNALELDDSALYLCASRASGTSAGEQYFGPGTRLTVT.